Shown below are 25 T cell receptor beta chains from a single sample sequenced in a study of blood T cell repertoires in COVID-19 (TCRdb year 2020). Receptors were amplified or captured by the immunoSEQ multiplex PCR assay. Imported from immuneACCESS, the table was reduced by TCRdb to in-frame sequences with V and J called. These copies leave out some clones; in studies compared against another copy, an unresolved V gene accounts for under half, and the cause of the remainder is not known. A total of 350,000 to 400,000 clones appear in this sample, about 90% of them only once. Of the sample, roughly 2% falls within the top ten clones. The specimen sequenced was PBMCs or T cells enriched from blood (not recorded which). These receptor sequences come from a man aged 40-50 years in a cohort exposed to, infected with or recovered from COVID-19 (not recorded which).

This clone was recorded a few times. The chain combines TRBV27 with TRBJ2-3; 9 positions match TRBD2. Germline lookup yields CDR1 MNHEY and CDR2 SMNVEV (reference sequence). The CDR3 length is 15 residues. The V gene end was trimmed by 6 bases and the J gene end by 8 bases; junction bases not matched to a gene: 12. Written as DNA, the CDR3 is TGTGCCAGCAGGGGGGGTAGCGGGAGTGCCCCTACGCAGTATTTT. Protein product: CASRGGSGSAPTQYF.

The rearrangement joins TRBV6-1 to TRBJ1-2; TRBD1 is a possible D gene (5 bases). V lost 0 bases, J lost 8 bases, and 13 bases lay in between. This CDR3 is 14 amino acids long. Germline assignment: CDR1 MNHNS and CDR2 SASEGT. For the CDR3, the DNA is TGTGCCAGCAGTGAAGCTTCGGCAGGGTGGGGCTACACCTTC. Translation gives CASSEASAGWGYTF.

The genes are TRBV5-1 and TRBJ2-1, with D hard to call. V was pared by 2 bases and J by 9 bases, with 12 bases between. Germline CDR1 is SGHRS and CDR2 is YFSETQ. The length of the CDR3 is 13 residues. CDR3: CASSLSTPGEQFF. CDR3 nucleotide sequence: TGCGCCAGCAGCTTAAGTACGCCAGGTGAGCAGTTCTTC.

The chain links TRBV25-1 to TRBJ2-3, with D possibly being TRBD2 (6 bases). The ends were cut back, 3 bases at V and 1 base at J, with 11 bases in the middle. CDR3 length: 15 residues. CDR1 and CDR2 (germline): MGHDK, SYGVNS. The CDR3 is CASSDAASGTDTQYF. In nucleotides, the CDR3 is TGTGCCAGCAGTGACGCCGCTAGCGGCACAGATACGCAGTATTTT. The full variable domain, completed using reference TRBV25-1 and TRBJ2-3, is EADIYQTPRYLVIGTGKKITLECSQTMGHDKMYWYQQDPGMELHLIHYSYGVNSTEKGDLSSESTVSRIRTEHFPLTLESARPSHTSQYLCASSDAASGTDTQYFGPGTRLTVL.

The V gene is TRBV7-9, the J gene TRBJ2-5; D call uncertain. Germline loops: CDR1 SEHNR, CDR2 FQNEAQ (reference sequence). The CDR3 has 15 residues. V lost 2 bases to trimming and J lost 5 bases, with 15 bases between them. CDR3 DNA sequence: TGTGCCAGCAGCTTACAGATAGTAGCCGGCGAGACCCAGTACTTC. Protein: CASSLQIVAGETQYF.

The rearrangement joins TRBV2 to TRBJ1-5, with no clear D. Germline assignment: CDR1 SNHLY and CDR2 FYNNEI. CDR3 length: 12 amino acids. The V end was cut by 8 bases, the J end by 8 bases, with 13 bases between. This CDR3 is CASGPGDKPQHF. The CDR3 nucleotides read TGTGCCAGCGGTCCCGGAGATAAGCCCCAGCATTTT. Variable domain in full (rest from reference TRBV2 and TRBJ1-5): EPEVTQTPSHQVTQMGQEVILRCVPISNHLYFYWYRQILGQKVEFLVSFYNNEISEKSEIFDDQFSVERPDGSNFTLKIRSTKLEDSAMYFCASGPGDKPQHFGDGTRLSIL.

The chain employs TRBV19 and TRBJ2-7; 10 bases fit TRBD1. Germline trimming cut 4 bases from V and 3 bases from J; bases unmatched to any gene: 9. Germline V gene sequence: CDR1 LNHDA, CDR2 SQIVND (reference sequence). This CDR3 region has 16 residues. DNA of the CDR3: TGTGCCAGTAGTACCTCGACCGGGACAGGGGTCTACGAGCAGTACTTC. This gives the protein CASSTSTGTGVYEQYF.

A single count supports this clone. The V call is TRBV7-9, the J call TRBJ2-7; TRBD1 might be the D (5 bases). CDR3 length: 16 amino acids. From germline, CDR1 is SEHNR and CDR2 FQNEAQ (reference sequence). The ends were cut back, 4 bases at V and 0 bases at J, with 16 bases in the middle. The CDR3 is CASSYQDSPSSYEQYF. In nucleotides, the CDR3 is TGTGCCAGCAGCTACCAAGACAGCCCGAGCTCCTACGAGCAGTACTTC.

The rearrangement links TRBV7-9 to TRBJ2-2; TRBD2 matches 9 bases. The length of the CDR3 is 18 residues. Germline CDR1 and CDR2: SEHNR and FQNEAQ (reference sequence). The V and J ends lost 5 bases and 1 base, in that order; junction bases with no gene match: 11. This CDR3 is CASSPRGSGSGNTGELFF. In DNA, the CDR3 is TGTGCCAGCAGCCCGAGGGGTAGCGGGAGTGGGAACACCGGGGAGCTGTTTTTT.

A few counts support this clone. The chain uses TRBV5-1 and TRBJ2-1, with 7 bases matching TRBD2. The CDR3 contains 15 residues. Germline-derived CDR1 and CDR2 are SGHRS and YFSETQ. Unmatched junction bases numbered 4, after V lost 2 bases and J lost 2 bases. The CDR3 bases are TGCGCCAGCAGCTTACAAAGCGGGACCTACAATGAGCAGTTCTTC. It is translated as CASSLQSGTYNEQFF.

CDR3 amino acids: CASSPGQAQNIQYF. In DNA, the CDR3 is TGCGCCAGCAGCCCTGGGCAGGCCCAAAACATTCAGTACTTC. The chain carries TRBV5-1 and TRBJ2-4; D unresolved. Germline CDR1 reads SGHRS; CDR2 reads YFSETQ. Trimming cost V 4 bases and J 5 bases, with 13 bases left between them. This CDR3 spans 14 amino acids.

The chain combines TRBV30 with TRBJ2-2, with 8 positions matching TRBD2. V shed 4 bases, J shed 1 base, and the junction held 5 bases outside the gene matches. CDR1 and CDR2 from the germline V gene are GTSNPN and SVGIG (reference sequence). This CDR3 region has 15 residues. The CDR3 sequence: CAWTSGRVNTGELFF. DNA of the CDR3: TGTGCCTGGACCAGCGGGAGAGTGAACACCGGGGAGCTGTTTTTT.

The chain combines TRBV13 with TRBJ2-3; 13 bases map to TRBD2. This CDR3 spans 16 amino acids. The ends lost 5 bases at V and 6 bases at J; junction bases unmatched: 8. Germline V gene lookup returns CDR1 PRHDT and CDR2 FYEKMQ (reference sequence). The CDR3 sequence is CASSQTGLAGADTQYF. The CDR3, as DNA: TGTGCCAGCAGCCAGACCGGACTAGCGGGAGCTGATACGCAGTATTTT. Drawing the rest from reference TRBV13 and TRBJ2-3, the complete variable domain is AAGVIQSPRHLIKEKRETATLKCYPIPRHDTVYWYQQGPGQDPQFLISFYEKMQSDKGSIPDRFSAQQFSDYHSELNMSSLELGDSALYFCASSQTGLAGADTQYFGPGTRLTVL.

This chain joins TRBV27 and TRBJ2-3; TRBD2 agrees at 13 bases. The CDR3 spans 19 residues. Germline CDR1 reads MNHEY; CDR2 reads SMNVEV (reference sequence). With 6 bases clipped from V and 1 base from J, the junction kept 13 bases outside the gene matches. The chain's CDR3 is CASSTGLAGSRGRTDTQYF. The CDR3 DNA sequence: TGTGCCAGCAGCACGGGACTAGCGGGATCCCGGGGGCGCACAGATACGCAGTATTTT.

J is TRBJ2-6 and V is TRBV9; weak D call: TRBD1 (6 bases). The V gene's germline CDR1 is SGDLS and CDR2 YYNGEE. The CDR3 spans 16 residues. With 2 bases removed from V and 0 bases from J, the gap between germline ends came to 9 bases. CDR3 sequence reads: CASSVQGHSGANVLTF. The CDR3, as DNA: TGTGCCAGCAGCGTTCAGGGGCACTCTGGGGCCAACGTCCTGACTTTC.

The chain employs TRBV3-1 (or the pseudogene TRBV3-2) and TRBJ1-4; 7 nucleotides align to TRBD1. The germline V gene has CDR1 LGHDT and CDR2 YNNKEL (reference sequence). V was clipped by 4 bases and J by 16 bases; unmatched bases: 6. The CDR3 is 11 residues long. CDR3 nucleotide sequence: TGTGCCAGCAGCCTTGGACAGGCTCGGTTTTTT. As protein: CASSLGQARFF.

The CDR3 sequence: CASSLFGSADNSPLHF. CDR3 bases: TGTGCCAGCAGCTTATTCGGCAGCGCAGATAATTCACCCCTCCACTTT. The chain employs TRBV7-2 and TRBJ1-6; no firm D call. The CDR3 length is 16 residues. The V and J ends lost 2 bases and 5 bases respectively, with 13 bases between them. CDR1 is SGHTA and CDR2 is FQGNSA in the germline V gene.

The genes are TRBV27 and TRBJ2-2, with D possibly TRBD1 on 6 matching bases. Between the trimmed V and J ends, which lost 2 bases and 1 base, there was a span of 11 bases. Germline CDR1 and CDR2: MNHEY and SMNVEV (reference sequence). The CDR3 contains 16 residues. DNA of the CDR3: TGTGCCAGCAGTTTAGCCCCGACAGGGAACACCGGGGAGCTGTTTTTT. This encodes CASSLAPTGNTGELFF.

The CDR3 sequence: CASSTLVGKPYEQYF. The CDR3 DNA sequence: TGTGCCAGTAGTACATTGGTCGGGAAGCCCTACGAGCAGTACTTC. This chain uses TRBV19 with TRBJ2-7; D possibly corresponds to TRBD2 (5 bases). This CDR3 has 15 amino acids. The V end was cut by 4 bases, the J end by 2 bases, with 15 bases between. Germline lookup yields CDR1 LNHDA and CDR2 SQIVND (reference sequence).

The chain employs TRBV6-5 and TRBJ2-3, with 7 bases matching TRBD2. Trimming cost V 6 bases and J 4 bases; bases outside gene matches: 7. This CDR3 has 14 amino acids. Germline CDR1 MNHEY, CDR2 SVGAGI. DNA of the CDR3: TGTGCCAGCAGGAAGGGACTAAAGGCAGATACGCAGTATTTT. Protein product: CASRKGLKADTQYF.

The rearrangement links TRBV30 to TRBJ1-3; D is perhaps TRBD1 (6 bases). Germline CDR1 reads GTSNPN; CDR2 reads SVGIG (reference sequence). V lost 4 bases, J lost 2 bases, and 15 bases lay in between. The length of the CDR3 is 15 residues. CDR3 in amino acids: CAWIPQGIPGNTIYF. The CDR3 DNA is TGTGCCTGGATTCCTCAGGGGATCCCTGGAAACACCATATATTTT.

The chain is built from TRBV10-3 and TRBJ2-3; 13 bases are a match to TRBD2. The germline gives CDR1 ENHRY, CDR2 SYGVKD. V was pared by 8 bases and J by 0 bases, with 8 bases of the junction left unmatched. The CDR3 extends over 17 amino acids. CDR3 sequence reads: CAIGRGTSGASTDTQYF. CDR3 sequence (DNA): TGTGCCATCGGAAGGGGGACTAGCGGGGCAAGCACAGATACGCAGTATTTT.

This clone was seen many times. This rearrangement joins TRBV7-9 to TRBJ2-1, with TRBD2 matching 12 bases. The CDR3 contains 14 residues. Losses at the gene ends were 5 bases for V and 15 bases for J; bases not matched to a gene: 11. Germline CDR1 reads SEHNR; CDR2 reads FQNEAQ (reference sequence). The DNA for the CDR3 is TGTGCCAGCAGCAGTGGGCTAGCGGGAGGGTCGTGGTTCTTC. As protein: CASSSGLAGGSWFF.

The CDR3 nucleotides read TGTGCCATCAGTGAGTCGATACGGGACAGGGTTTACGAGCAGTACTTC. This translates into CAISESIRDRVYEQYF. The gene calls are TRBV10-3 and TRBJ2-7; 9 positions match TRBD1. Per germline, CDR1 ENHRY and CDR2 SYGVKD. With 0 bases clipped from V and 4 bases from J, the junction kept 7 bases outside the gene matches. This CDR3 is built from 16 residues.

The genes are TRBV29-1 and TRBJ2-1; TRBD1 matches 10 bases. J gave up 3 bases and V 8 bases, and 7 bases lay outside the gene matches. Germline V gene sequence: CDR1 SQVTM, CDR2 ANQGSEA. The CDR3 runs 14 residues. CDR3 protein: CSTRTGGDYNEQFF. CDR3 nucleotides: TGCAGCACAAGGACAGGGGGTGACTACAATGAGCAGTTCTTC.